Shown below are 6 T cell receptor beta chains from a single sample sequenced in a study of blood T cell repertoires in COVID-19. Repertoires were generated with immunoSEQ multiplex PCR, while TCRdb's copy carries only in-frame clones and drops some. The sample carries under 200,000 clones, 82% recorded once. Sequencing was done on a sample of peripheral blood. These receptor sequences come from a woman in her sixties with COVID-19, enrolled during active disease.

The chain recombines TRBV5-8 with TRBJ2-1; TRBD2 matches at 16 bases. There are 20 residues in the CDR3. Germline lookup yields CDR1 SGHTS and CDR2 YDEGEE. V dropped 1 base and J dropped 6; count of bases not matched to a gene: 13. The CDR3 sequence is CASSLPSGLAGGRWRNEQFF. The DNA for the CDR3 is TGTGCCAGCAGCTTGCCCTCGGGACTAGCGGGGGGGCGGTGGCGCAATGAGCAGTTCTTC.

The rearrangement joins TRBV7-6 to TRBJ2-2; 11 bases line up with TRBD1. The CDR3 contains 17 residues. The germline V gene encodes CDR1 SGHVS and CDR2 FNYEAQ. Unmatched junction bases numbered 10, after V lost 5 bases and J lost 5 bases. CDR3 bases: TGTGCCAGCAGCCCGCGGACAGGGGGCGCGAGAACCGGGGAGCTGTTTTTT. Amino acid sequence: CASSPRTGGARTGELFF.

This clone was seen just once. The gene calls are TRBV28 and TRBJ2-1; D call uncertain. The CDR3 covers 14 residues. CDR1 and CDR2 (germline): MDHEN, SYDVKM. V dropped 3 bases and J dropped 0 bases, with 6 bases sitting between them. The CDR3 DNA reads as TGTGCCAGCAGTTTTGCGATCTCCTACAATGAGCAGTTCTTC. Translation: CASSFAISYNEQFF. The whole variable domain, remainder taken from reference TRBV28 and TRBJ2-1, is DVKVTQSSRYLVKRTGEKVFLECVQDMDHENMFWYRQDPGLGLRLIYFSYDVKMKEKGDIPEGYSVSREKKERFSLILESASTNQTSMYLCASSFAISYNEQFFGPGTRLTVL.

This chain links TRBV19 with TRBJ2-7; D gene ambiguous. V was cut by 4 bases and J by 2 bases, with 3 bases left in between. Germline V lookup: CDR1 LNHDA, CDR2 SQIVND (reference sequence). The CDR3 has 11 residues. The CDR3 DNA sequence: TGTGCCAGTAGTAACACCTACGAGCAGTACTTC. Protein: CASSNTYEQYF.

CDR3 in DNA: TGTGCCAGCAGCTCCGGACAGATTAATGAAAAACTGTTTTTT. The encoded protein is CASSSGQINEKLFF. The chain is built from TRBV5-8 and TRBJ1-4; TRBD1 is a possible D gene (6 bases). Germline loops: CDR1 SGHTS, CDR2 YDEGEE. The CDR3 totals 14 residues. Trimming removed 3 bases from V and 4 bases from J, with 10 bases in between.

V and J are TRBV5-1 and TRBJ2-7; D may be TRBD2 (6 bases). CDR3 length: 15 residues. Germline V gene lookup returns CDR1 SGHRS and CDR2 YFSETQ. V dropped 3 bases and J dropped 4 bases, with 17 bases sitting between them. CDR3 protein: CASSSPTGTQYEQYF. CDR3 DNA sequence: TGCGCCAGCAGCTCCCCGACCGGGACTCAATACGAGCAGTACTTC.